This T cell receptor beta chain was recovered during a study of shared clonotypes between healthy human individuals. A roughly 200 ng quantity of DNA, some 30,000 T cell genomes, went into the sorted-subset replicate PCRs. TCRdb keeps only in-frame clones here, not all; method: immunoSEQ multiplex PCR. The profile covers about 1.5 million clones, with over 95% appearing a single time and over 1% taken by the ten largest. The authors divided CD4+ cells into CD45RA+ naive and CD45RA-negative memory subsets. Source material: naive CD4+ T cells sorted from blood. Sample subset: CD45RA+ positively selected. The receptor's source is a man younger than 45 in good health.

The DNA for the CDR3 is TGTGCCAGCAGTTTATTTAAGGAGTGGGGCAATCAGCCCCAGCATTTT. Protein: CASSLFKEWGNQPQHF. The chain uses TRBV28 and TRBJ1-5, with D hard to call. V was pared by 1 base and J by 2 bases, with 12 bases between. The CDR3 has 16 amino acids. CDR1 is MDHEN and CDR2 is SYDVKM in the germline V gene.